Each of the 21 T cell receptor beta chains below was sequenced from the same sample in a study of shared clonotypes between healthy human individuals. Assay: immunoSEQ multiplex PCR; the TCRdb copy retains only in-frame clones and omits some. The sample lists roughly 2 million clones; about 95% were seen once. Input material: naive CD4+ T cells sorted from blood. Described subset: CD45RA+ positively selected. The receptors derive from a man younger than 35 in good health.

The genes are TRBV23-1 and TRBJ1-5, with 10 bases fitting TRBD1. TRBV23-1 is an open reading frame, and its role is uncertain. V gave up 3 bases and J gave up 7 bases; unmatched junction bases: 0. There are 13 residues in the CDR3. The CDR3 spells CASSQGQGQPQHF. In DNA, the CDR3 is TGCGCCAGCAGTCAGGGACAGGGGCAGCCCCAGCATTTT.

This chain links TRBV11-2 with TRBJ2-1; 10 bases fit TRBD2. Germline CDR1 SGHAT, CDR2 FQNNGV. V trimming: 5 bases; J trimming: 2 bases; junction bases outside the gene matches: 3. The CDR3 loop spans 15 amino acids. The CDR3 spells CASSALAGAYNEQFF. In DNA, the CDR3 is TGTGCCAGCAGCGCCCTAGCGGGAGCCTACAATGAGCAGTTCTTC.

V usage is TRBV30 and J usage is TRBJ2-3; unclear D gene. The V and J ends lost 0 bases and 0 bases respectively, with 16 bases between them. The germline V gene encodes CDR1 GTSNPN and CDR2 SVGIG (reference sequence). There are 17 residues in the CDR3. As DNA, the CDR3 is TGTGCCTGGAGTGTAGGTGGATCTGCCCTTAGCACAGATACGCAGTATTTT. Amino acid sequence: CAWSVGGSALSTDTQYF.

As concerns this clone: This sample also contains other DNA sequences that code for the same CDR3. The V gene is TRBV7-2, the J gene TRBJ2-5; 8 nucleotides align to TRBD1. This CDR3 contains 14 residues. Germline assignment: CDR1 SGHTA and CDR2 FQGNSA. Losses at the gene ends were 5 bases for V and 5 bases for J; bases not matched to a gene: 7. CDR3 protein: CASSPGQGRETQYF. The CDR3 DNA sequence: TGTGCCAGCAGCCCAGGACAGGGAAGGGAGACCCAGTACTTC.

The chain uses TRBV18 and TRBJ1-1; the match to TRBD1 covers 7 bases. The CDR3 covers 16 residues. The germline V gene has CDR1 KGHSH and CDR2 LQKENI. Trimming took 5 bases from V and 0 from J; bases not matched to a gene: 9. As DNA, the CDR3 is TGTGCCAGCTCAGATCGACAGGGAGGGTTGAACACTGAAGCTTTCTTT. This gives the protein CASSDRQGGLNTEAFF.

V and J are TRBV7-2 and TRBJ2-1, with TRBD2 as a possible D gene (5 bases). Germline CDR1 and CDR2: SGHTA and FQGNSA. The V end was cut by 7 bases, the J end by 15 bases, with 19 bases between. The CDR3 spans 12 residues. DNA of the CDR3: TGTGCCAGCACCACGGGGTCCCCGATTGTGTTCTTC. This gives the protein CASTTGSPIVFF.

The sample holds one count of this clone. The chain couples TRBV18 to TRBJ2-3; maybe TRBD1 (5 bases). Looked up from germline, CDR1 is KGHSH and CDR2 is LQKENI. V gave up 1 base and J gave up 2 bases, with 10 bases separating them. This CDR3 is built from 15 residues. DNA of the CDR3: TGTGCCAGCTCACCACAGACAGTTAACACAGATACGCAGTATTTT. Its translation: CASSPQTVNTDTQYF.

To note about this clone: Other DNA variants within this sample encode the same CDR3. The gene calls are TRBV7-2 and TRBJ2-1; D remains unclear. The CDR3 sequence is 15 residues long. The V gene's germline CDR1 is SGHTA and CDR2 FQGNSA. V dropped 0 bases and J dropped 1 base, with 7 bases sitting between them. CDR3 nucleotides: TGTGCCAGCAGCTTAGCGGCAGGATCCTACAATGAGCAGTTCTTC. Its translation is CASSLAAGSYNEQFF. Full variable domain (remainder filled in from reference TRBV7-2 and TRBJ2-1): GAGVSQSPSNKVTEKGKDVELRCDPISGHTALYWYRQSLGQGLEFLIYFQGNSAPDKSGLPSDRFSAERTGGSVSTLTIQRTQQEDSAVYLCASSLAAGSYNEQFFGPGTRLTVL.

For this clone: Other DNA sequences in the same sample also yield this CDR3. The J gene is TRBJ1-3, the V gene TRBV6-1; no clear D gene. This CDR3 is built from 14 residues. The V gene's germline CDR1 is MNHNS and CDR2 SASEGT. Trimming pared 4 bases from V and 0 bases from J, leaving 7 bases between. The CDR3 spells CASSVPSSGNTIYF. The CDR3 coding sequence is TGTGCCAGCAGTGTACCGAGCTCTGGAAACACCATATATTTT.

CDR3 bases: TGTGCCAGCTCACCAACTAGCGCGGACATTCAGTACTTC. Translation gives CASSPTSADIQYF. The chain is built from TRBV18 and TRBJ2-4; 7 bases are a match to TRBD2. The CDR3 is 13 amino acids. Germline V lookup: CDR1 KGHSH, CDR2 LQKENI. J lost 8 bases, V lost 2 bases, and 3 bases had no gene match.

The genes are TRBV4-1 and TRBJ2-3; D possibly matches TRBD1 or TRBD2 (5 bases each). This CDR3 is built from 16 residues. CDR1 is MGHRA and CDR2 is YSYEKL in the germline V gene. V lost 0 bases to trimming and J lost 4 bases, with 14 bases between them. CDR3 loop: CASSQEGAGWADTQYF. For the CDR3, the DNA is TGCGCCAGCAGCCAAGAAGGGGCGGGCTGGGCAGATACGCAGTATTTT.

The CDR3 is CAWSQDRDYGYTF. DNA for the CDR3: TGTGCCTGGAGCCAGGACAGGGACTATGGCTACACCTTC. The chain carries TRBV30 and TRBJ1-2, with 8 positions matching TRBD1. The V and J ends lost 3 bases and 3 bases, in that order; junction bases with no gene match: 3. Germline CDR1 is GTSNPN and CDR2 is SVGIG (reference sequence). The CDR3 consists of 13 residues.

The chain recombines TRBV7-6 with TRBJ2-2; 9 bases match TRBD2. V lost 5 bases, J lost 1 base, and 5 bases stayed unmatched. Germline CDR1 and CDR2: SGHVS and FNYEAQ. CDR3 length: 16 residues. The CDR3 sequence is CASSLRLAVNTGELFF. The CDR3 DNA reads as TGTGCCAGCAGCCTAAGACTAGCGGTGAACACCGGGGAGCTGTTTTTT.

The chain joins TRBV5-4 to TRBJ2-5, with D perhaps TRBD2 (6 bases). The CDR3 is 14 amino acids. With 5 bases removed from V and 0 bases from J, the gap between germline ends came to 11 bases. Germline V gives CDR1 SGHNT, CDR2 YYREEE (reference sequence). The CDR3 sequence is CASRPAGHQETQYF. In DNA form, the CDR3 reads TGTGCCAGCAGGCCTGCGGGGCACCAAGAGACCCAGTACTTC.

The genes are TRBV11-2 and TRBJ2-2; D may be TRBD2 (5 bases). V lost 5 bases to trimming and J lost 4 bases, with 14 bases between them. The length of the CDR3 is 15 residues. The germline V gene has CDR1 SGHAT and CDR2 FQNNGV. CDR3 in amino acids: CASSHSRETTGELFF. The CDR3 DNA sequence: TGTGCCAGCAGCCACTCACGGGAAACCACCGGGGAGCTGTTTTTT.

This chain joins TRBV9 and TRBJ2-7; 13 bases are a match to TRBD2. J lost 5 bases, V lost 4 bases, and 6 bases had no gene match. The CDR3 covers 15 residues. In germline, CDR1 is SGDLS, CDR2 YYNGEE. CDR3 sequence (DNA): TGTGCCAGCAGCCCCGGACTAGCGGGAGTCCACGAGCAGTACTTC. It is translated as CASSPGLAGVHEQYF.

The CDR3 reads CASSFQTEETQYF. The CDR3 nucleotides are TGTGCCAGCAGTTTTCAAACTGAAGAGACCCAGTACTTC. The chain carries TRBV5-6 and TRBJ2-5; D is uncertain. Trimming cost V 5 bases and J 3 bases, with 11 bases left between them. This CDR3 comprises 13 residues. Germline V gene sequence: CDR1 SGHDT, CDR2 YYEEEE. Full variable domain (missing parts from reference TRBV5-6 and TRBJ2-5): DAGVTQSPTHLIKTRGQQVTLRCSPKSGHDTVSWYQQALGQGPQFIFQYYEEEERQRGNFPDRFSGHQFPNYSSELNVNALLLGDSALYLCASSFQTEETQYFGPGTRLLVL.

The rearrangement joins TRBV27 to TRBJ2-3; D ambiguous. The CDR3 sequence is 14 residues long. From germline, CDR1 is MNHEY and CDR2 SMNVEV (reference sequence). Deletions cut 3 bases from V and 4 bases from J, with 11 bases between. In nucleotides, the CDR3 is TGTGCCAGCAGTTTTGGCAGGACCCCAGATACGCAGTATTTT. Translated, it gives CASSFGRTPDTQYF.

The chain couples TRBV5-1 to TRBJ2-5; maybe TRBD2 (5 bases). In germline, CDR1 is SGHRS, CDR2 YFSETQ. This CDR3 spans 13 amino acids. V gave up 7 bases and J gave up 5 bases, with 15 bases separating them. The CDR3, as DNA: TGCGCCAGCCTGGAAGCGGTTGGCGAGACCCAGTACTTC. Its translation: CASLEAVGETQYF.

V is TRBV7-9 and J is TRBJ2-7, with TRBD2 matching 8 bases. Per the germline V gene, CDR1 is SEHNR and CDR2 is FQNEAQ (reference sequence). After removal of 4 bases from V and 3 bases from J, the junction contained 5 bases not matched to a gene. This CDR3 contains 14 residues. CDR3 region: CASSSGLARYEQYF. The CDR3 DNA follows: TGTGCCAGCAGCTCAGGACTAGCCCGCTACGAGCAGTACTTC.

V usage is TRBV7-8 and J usage is TRBJ1-5; TRBD1 aligns across 7 bases. This CDR3 comprises 15 residues. The junction had 8 bases not matched to a gene; V was cut back by 3 bases and J by 6 bases. Germline loops: CDR1 SGHVS, CDR2 FQNEAQ. DNA for the CDR3: TGTGCCAGCAGCTTTGAGACAGGGAAAGGTCAGCCCCAGCATTTT. Protein: CASSFETGKGQPQHF.